The clone carrying this T cell receptor beta chain was recorded many times. Antigen unknown. The data were obtained in a study of T cell repertoires in cytomegalovirus infection. Study overall: HLA-B-restricted CMV epitopes that are well studied, plus recently identified HLA-C-restricted ones, were used by the study. It can be stated that public TCR beta signatures indicated CMV infection as well as a matching HLA type. Study results and limitations: People with CMV and the relevant HLA were identified by cumulative public TCR beta family frequency. Ex vivo responses were dominated by HLA-C-restricted CMV-specific TCR beta clonotypes.

MiXCR was run by TCRdb on the reads, yielding one entry per CDR3 protein. The sample carries 680,000 or so distinct CDR3 sequences, 30% to 40% recorded once. Trimming took 0 bases from V and 6 from J, leaving 15 bases between them. Germline assignment: CDR1 SGHVS and CDR2 FQNEAQ. The CDR3 covers 16 residues. The sequence derives from a human donor in good health (CMV status not recorded). Some clones in this sample may be carry-over from other donors' samples. This specimen consisted of cultured PBMCs, obtained from culture after CMV antigen stimulation. V gene TRBV7-8 combines with J gene TRBJ1-5, with D possibly being TRBD1 (5 bases). The CDR3 DNA reads as TGTGCCAGCAGCTTAGCTAGAGGCCTCGGGGGTCAGCCCCAGCATTTT. Its translation is CASSLARGLGGQPQHF.